This T cell receptor (beta chain) was sequenced during a study of cytotoxic CD8 clonotypes in ibrutinib-treated CLL. About the study: Once patients had received a median around 12 months of treatment, range 6 to 36, response samples were obtained. Sample averages reached around 260,000 productive templates and roughly 96,000 productive rearrangements.

Germline V gene lookup returns CDR1 SGHTA and CDR2 FQGTGA. This CDR3 is 16 amino acids long. V trimming: 2 bases; J trimming: 1 base; junction bases outside the gene matches: 5. The data were produced by immunoSEQ multiplex PCR, yet TCRdb's version contains in-frame clones alone and is incomplete. The repertoire holds about 140,000 clones, with around 77% as singletons. This chain links TRBV7-3 with TRBJ2-3; 8 bases are shared with TRBD1. This receptor was obtained from a human donor with chronic lymphocytic leukemia. The sample in question was PBMCs, obtained after 12 months of ibrutinib treatment. The CDR3 loop reads CASSLGRGPGTDTQYF. CDR3 DNA sequence: TGTGCCAGCAGCTTAGGCAGGGGGCCTGGCACAGATACGCAGTATTTT.